This T cell receptor (beta chain) came from a study of OX40 agonist ivuxolimab in advanced cancers. Study as a whole: Ivuxolimab doses were 0.01, 0.1, 0.3, 1.5, 3 or 10 mg/kg every 2 weeks.

Here immunoSEQ multiplex PCR was the method, and the copy in TCRdb shows in-frame clones only, minus some. The sample consists of roughly 39,000 clones, 88% of them appearing once. In the case of this clone: Its antigen is not identified.

The CDR3 is 14 residues long. Germline V gives CDR1 SGHRS, CDR2 YFSETQ. Trimming took off 0 bases at V and 7 bases at J, with 13 bases between the two ends. The timepoints at which blood was sampled were baseline, cycle 4 day 1, and cycle 7 day 1. Study-level findings and limits: On average, CD8+ T cells showed a greater number of expanded clones than CD4+. Certain nonresponding patients likewise had low normalized T-cell clonal expansion.

This sample comprised CD4+ or CD8+ T cells sorted from blood, obtained in a trial of the OX40 agonist ivuxolimab. The chain recombines TRBV5-1 with TRBJ1-2; D is undetermined. This TCR came from an adult with an advanced solid tumor such as melanoma, head and neck, liver or kidney cancer. This CDR3 is CASSLVIGSGGYTF. The CDR3 DNA reads TGCGCCAGCAGCTTGGTTATAGGCTCCGGTGGCTACACCTTC.